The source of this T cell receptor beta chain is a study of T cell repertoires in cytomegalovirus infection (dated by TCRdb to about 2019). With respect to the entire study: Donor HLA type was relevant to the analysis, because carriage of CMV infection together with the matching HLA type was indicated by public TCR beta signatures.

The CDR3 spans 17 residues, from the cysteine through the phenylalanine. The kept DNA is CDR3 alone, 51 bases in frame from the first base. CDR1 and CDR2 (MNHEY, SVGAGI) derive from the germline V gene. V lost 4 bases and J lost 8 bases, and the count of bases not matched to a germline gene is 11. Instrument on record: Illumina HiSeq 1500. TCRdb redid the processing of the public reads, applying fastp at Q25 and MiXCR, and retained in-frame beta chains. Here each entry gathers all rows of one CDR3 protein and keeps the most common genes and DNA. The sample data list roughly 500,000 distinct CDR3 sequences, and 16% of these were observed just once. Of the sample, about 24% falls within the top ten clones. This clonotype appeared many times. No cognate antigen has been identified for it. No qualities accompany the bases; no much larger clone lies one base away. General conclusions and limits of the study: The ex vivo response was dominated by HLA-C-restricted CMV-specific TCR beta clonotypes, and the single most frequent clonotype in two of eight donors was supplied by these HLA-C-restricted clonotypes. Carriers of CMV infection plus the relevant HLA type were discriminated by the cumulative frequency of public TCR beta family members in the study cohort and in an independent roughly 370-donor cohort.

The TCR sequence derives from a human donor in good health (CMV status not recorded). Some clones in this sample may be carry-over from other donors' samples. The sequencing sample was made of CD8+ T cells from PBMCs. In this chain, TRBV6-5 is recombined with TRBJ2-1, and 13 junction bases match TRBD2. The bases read TGTGCCAGCAGTTCTCGGACTAGCGGGAGAGTCTCGGATGAGCAGTTCTTC. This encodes CASSSRTSGRVSDEQFF.